Reported below is one T cell receptor (beta chain). Measured with immunoSEQ multiplex PCR; TCRdb has only the in-frame clones, and not every one. The sample contains about 120,000 clones, about 88% of which appear only once. V lost 4 bases to trimming and J lost 6 bases, with 13 bases between them. Looked up from germline, CDR1 is SGHTA and CDR2 is FQGNSA. The CDR3 is made up of 14 amino acids. The data were taken from a study of control samples from healthy donors and cancer patients. The sequence derives from a woman between 65 and 79 years old in good health. The V and J genes are TRBV7-2 and TRBJ1-5; D might be TRBD1 (5 bases). Sequencing input: blood. CDR3 protein: CASSSPGAPQPQHF. The CDR3 bases are TGTGCCAGCAGCTCCCCCGGGGCCCCTCAGCCCCAGCATTTT. Drawing the rest from reference TRBV7-2 and TRBJ1-5, the complete variable domain is GAGVSQSPSNKVTEKGKDVELRCDPISGHTALYWYRQSLGQGLEFLIYFQGNSAPDKSGLPSDRFSAERTGGSVSTLTIQRTQQEDSAVYLCASSSPGAPQPQHFGDGTRLSIL.